This TCR beta chain was observed in a study of vaccination and CD4 T cells after COVID-19. CD4+ T cells that had been cultured provided DNA sequenced with the Oncomine TCR Beta short-read assay. Each CDR3 protein gets one entry after TCRdb re-called the PCR reads with MiXCR. This sample carries 15,000 to 20,000 distinct CDR3 sequences, around 30% of them seen once, and the ten largest clones take around a sixth. About this clonotype itself: What it binds is unknown.

The treatment is: approximately nine-day PBMC culture with coronavirus spike peptide pools or control peptides (ViraFEST assay). The sample was cultured CD4+ T cells from blood. The clonotype was recovered from a human donor with COVID-19.

CDR3 coding DNA: TGTGCCAGCAGTGACGGGGACAAAGGGCGTGAGCAGTTCTTC. It specifies CASSDGDKGREQFF. The V gene is TRBV6-4, the J gene TRBJ2-1; D perhaps matches TRBD1 (6 bases). Germline V gene data show CDR1 as MRHNA and CDR2 as SNTAGT. The CDR3 has 14 residues. V gave up 2 bases and J gave up 9 bases, with 14 bases separating them.